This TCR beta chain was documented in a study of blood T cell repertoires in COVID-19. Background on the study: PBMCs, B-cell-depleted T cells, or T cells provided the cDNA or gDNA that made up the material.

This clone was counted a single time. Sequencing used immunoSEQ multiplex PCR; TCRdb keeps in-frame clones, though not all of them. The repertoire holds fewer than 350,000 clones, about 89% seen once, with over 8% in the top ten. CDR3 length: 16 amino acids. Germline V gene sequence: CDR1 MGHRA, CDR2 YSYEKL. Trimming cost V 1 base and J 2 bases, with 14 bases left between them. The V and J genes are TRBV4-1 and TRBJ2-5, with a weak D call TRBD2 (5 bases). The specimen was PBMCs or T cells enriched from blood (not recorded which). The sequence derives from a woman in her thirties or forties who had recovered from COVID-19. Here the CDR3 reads CASSQGLGSGQETQYF. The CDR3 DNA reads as TGCGCCAGCAGCCAAGGGTTAGGTTCGGGGCAAGAGACCCAGTACTTC.